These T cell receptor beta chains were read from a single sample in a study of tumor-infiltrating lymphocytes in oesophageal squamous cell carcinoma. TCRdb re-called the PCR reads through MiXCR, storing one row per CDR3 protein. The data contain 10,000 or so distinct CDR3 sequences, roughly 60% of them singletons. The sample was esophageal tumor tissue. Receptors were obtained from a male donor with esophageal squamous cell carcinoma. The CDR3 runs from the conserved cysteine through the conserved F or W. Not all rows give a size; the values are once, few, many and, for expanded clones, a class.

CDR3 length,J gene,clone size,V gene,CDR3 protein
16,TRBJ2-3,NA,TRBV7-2,CASSFSSGFSTDTQYF
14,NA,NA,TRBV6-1,CASTEELGTYEQYF
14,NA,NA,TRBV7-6,CASRSGGSDNEQFF
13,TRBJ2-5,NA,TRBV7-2,CASSSGARGGQYF
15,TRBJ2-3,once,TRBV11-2,CASSLTSGIADTQYF
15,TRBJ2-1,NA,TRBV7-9,CASVRSSGSYNEQFF
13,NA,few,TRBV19,CASSGSVYNEQFF
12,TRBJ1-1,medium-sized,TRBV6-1,CASSAWATEAFF
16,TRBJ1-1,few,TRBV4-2,CASSHGTGGTNTEAFF
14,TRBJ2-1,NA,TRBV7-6,CASSTSGVYNEQFF